The 23 T cell receptor beta chains given below trace back to one sample, sequenced in a study of memory CD8 T cells in hepatitis C reinfection. Specified time point: pre-reinfection, 55 to 20 weeks before reinfection detection. TCR sequencing was done directly ex vivo on sorted cells, without expansion in vitro. Produced via immunoSEQ multiplex PCR; TCRdb's table is partial and in-frame only. The table has 50,000 or so clones, nearly 90% seen once. Sequencing used naive CD8+ T cells sorted from blood. The receptors derive from a young man with hepatitis C virus infection.

This clone was seen more than once but under ten times. The sample carries other DNA sequences with the same CDR3. The V and J genes are TRBV7-9 and TRBJ1-1, with a tentative D call TRBD1 (5 bases). Trimming took off 3 bases at V and 7 bases at J, with 9 bases between the two ends. The CDR3 is 12 amino acids. CDR1 and CDR2 (germline): SEHNR, FQNEAQ (reference sequence). The CDR3 DNA follows: TGTGCCAGCAGCTTTACAGGTGATGAAGCTTTCTTT. This sequence encodes CASSFTGDEAFF.

This clone was recorded only once. This chain links TRBV7-9 with TRBJ2-2; 8 bases are shared with TRBD1. The CDR3 is 15 amino acids. Per the germline V gene, CDR1 is SEHNR and CDR2 is FQNEAQ (reference sequence). With 3 bases clipped from V and 8 bases from J, the junction kept 8 bases outside the gene matches. CDR3: CASSFSGGFLGELFF. The CDR3 DNA is TGTGCCAGCAGCTTCTCAGGGGGCTTTTTGGGGGAGCTGTTTTTT.

The V gene is TRBV19, the J gene TRBJ2-1; D unresolved. The CDR3 is 12 amino acids. Germline V gives CDR1 LNHDA, CDR2 SQIVND (reference sequence). Trimming shortened V by 3 bases and J by 10 bases, and 10 bases separated the two germline ends. In DNA form, the CDR3 reads TGTGCCAGTAGTATTCCTCCCCGGGAGCAGTTCTTC. This codes for CASSIPPREQFF.

The rearrangement joins TRBV7-9 to TRBJ2-7; D might be TRBD1 (5 bases). With 5 bases removed from V and 2 bases from J, the gap between germline ends came to 28 bases. Germline V gene data show CDR1 as SEHNR and CDR2 as FQNEAQ (reference sequence). This CDR3 contains 19 residues. The CDR3 loop is CASSHPRQGSSFGTYEQYF. CDR3 DNA: TGTGCCAGCAGCCATCCCCGGCAGGGCTCCTCCTTTGGGACCTACGAGCAGTACTTC.

The chain has TRBV6-6 and TRBJ1-5; tentatively, D is TRBD1 (5 bases). The CDR3 sequence is 14 residues long. Deletions cut 2 bases from V and 6 bases from J, with 11 bases between. Germline values: CDR1 MNHNY, CDR2 SVGAGI (reference sequence). CDR3 residues: CASSYQGTGQPQHF. The CDR3 DNA is TGTGCCAGCAGTTACCAGGGAACAGGTCAGCCCCAGCATTTT.

V is TRBV10-2 and J is TRBJ2-7, with D possibly matching TRBD2 (6 bases). The CDR3 spans 12 residues. Trimming cost V 7 bases and J 5 bases, with 12 bases left between them. Germline CDR1 WSHSY, CDR2 SAAADI. Here the CDR3 DNA reads TGCGCCAGCAAAGGAGGGGACCACGAGCAGTACTTC. Residues: CASKGGDHEQYF.

In DNA form, the CDR3 reads TGTGCCAGCAGCCTTGGTGGGGGGGTTGGAGGGAGCAATCAGCCCCAGCATTTT. Protein: CASSLGGGVGGSNQPQHF. This chain links TRBV28 with TRBJ1-5, with a weak D call TRBD1 (5 bases). The V gene's germline CDR1 is MDHEN and CDR2 SYDVKM. The CDR3 covers 18 residues. V lost 6 bases to trimming and J lost 1 base, with 22 bases between them.

The V call is TRBV6-1, the J call TRBJ1-1; TRBD1 aligns across 10 bases. This CDR3 spans 12 amino acids. Germline V gives CDR1 MNHNS, CDR2 SASEGT. With 10 bases clipped from V and 5 bases from J, the junction kept 4 bases outside the gene matches. DNA of the CDR3: TGTGCCACCCGGACAGGGGGAACTGAAGCTTTCTTT. It specifies CATRTGGTEAFF.

This sequence joins TRBV5-1 and TRBJ2-1; a possible D gene is TRBD2 (5 bases). The CDR3 is 15 amino acids. The germline CDR1 and CDR2 sequences are SGHRS and YFSETQ. The ends were cut back, 2 bases at V and 4 bases at J, with 13 bases in the middle. The CDR3 protein is CASSFVWGEYNEQFF. For the CDR3, the DNA is TGCGCCAGCAGCTTCGTGTGGGGAGAATACAATGAGCAGTTCTTC.

The chain has TRBV2 and TRBJ1-3; D may be TRBD1 (5 bases). The CDR3 contains 15 residues. V lost 3 bases and J lost 8, with 17 bases in between. Germline values: CDR1 SNHLY, CDR2 FYNNEI. CDR3 sequence reads: CASSELQELGDTIYF. The CDR3 DNA follows: TGTGCCAGCAGTGAGCTACAGGAATTAGGTGACACCATATATTTT.

The rearrangement links TRBV18 to TRBJ2-1; no reliable D call. Trimming removed 6 bases at V and 7 bases at J, with 10 bases between. Germline CDR1 reads KGHSH; CDR2 reads LQKENI. The length of the CDR3 is 12 residues. The CDR3 loop is CASSPGANEQFF. The CDR3 DNA follows: TGTGCCAGCTCCCCAGGTGCGAATGAGCAGTTCTTC. Supplemented by reference TRBV18 and TRBJ2-1, the full variable domain reads NAGVMQNPRHLVRRRGQEARLRCSPMKGHSHVYWYRQLPEEGLKFMVYLQKENIIDESGMPKERFSAEFPKEGPSILRIQQVVRGDSAAYFCASSPGANEQFFGPGTRLTVL.

The CDR3 bases are TGTGCCAGCAGTTCTGTGGCGGGAGCAAGCGAGCAGTACTTC. This codes for CASSSVAGASEQYF. The chain is built from TRBV27 and TRBJ2-7; 7 nucleotides align to TRBD2. This CDR3 spans 14 amino acids. V lost 4 bases, J lost 6 bases, and 9 bases stayed unmatched. In germline, CDR1 is MNHEY, CDR2 SMNVEV (reference sequence).

This sequence joins TRBV10-2 and TRBJ1-2, with TRBD1 matching over 9 bases. In germline, CDR1 is WSHSY, CDR2 SAAADI. Unmatched junction bases numbered 13, after V lost 4 bases and J lost 4 bases. The CDR3 length is 17 residues. The CDR3 here is CASSGATPGQGFYGYTF. In DNA, the CDR3 is TGCGCCAGCAGTGGGGCAACTCCGGGACAGGGATTCTATGGCTACACCTTC.

This chain links TRBV4-1 with TRBJ1-2, with unresolved D. The germline gives CDR1 MGHRA, CDR2 YSYEKL. Trimming pared 0 bases from V and 4 bases from J, leaving 9 bases between. CDR3 length: 14 residues. This CDR3 is CASSQEEGFYGYTF. Written as DNA, the CDR3 is TGCGCCAGCAGCCAAGAAGAGGGATTCTATGGCTACACCTTC.

This chain joins TRBV28 and TRBJ2-1; D is ambiguous. Germline V gives CDR1 MDHEN, CDR2 SYDVKM. This CDR3 is built from 14 residues. Deletions cut 6 bases from V and 7 bases from J, with 16 bases between. This CDR3 reads CASSPPGLPNEQFF. DNA for the CDR3: TGTGCCAGCAGCCCGCCGGGTTTACCTAATGAGCAGTTCTTC.

The V gene is TRBV4-3, the J gene TRBJ2-1; TRBD2 might be the D (5 bases). The CDR3 spans 14 residues. Germline V gene sequence: CDR1 LGHNA, CDR2 YSLEER. V was pared by 0 bases and J by 4 bases, with 7 bases between. The CDR3 protein is CASSQDGLYNEQFF. CDR3 coding DNA: TGCGCCAGCAGCCAAGATGGACTGTACAATGAGCAGTTCTTC.

V is TRBV2 and J is TRBJ2-1, with 10 bases matching TRBD2. The junction had 4 bases not matched to a gene; V was cut back by 3 bases and J by 5 bases. The CDR3 is made up of 15 amino acids. Germline V lookup: CDR1 SNHLY, CDR2 FYNNEI. The CDR3 protein is CASSDLAGANNEQFF. The CDR3 nucleotides read TGTGCCAGCAGTGACCTAGCGGGAGCTAACAATGAGCAGTTCTTC.

The chain joins TRBV9 to TRBJ2-1, with no clear D. Germline CDR1 is SGDLS and CDR2 is YYNGEE. The CDR3 extends over 15 amino acids. V was shortened by 0 bases and J by 1 base, with 8 bases between the two germline ends. CDR3 loop: CASSVDWYSYNEQFF. The CDR3 nucleotides read TGTGCCAGCAGCGTAGACTGGTATTCCTACAATGAGCAGTTCTTC.

The V call is TRBV27, the J call TRBJ2-5; a possible D gene is TRBD2 (5 bases). The ends were cut back, 5 bases at V and 2 bases at J, with 12 bases in the middle. This CDR3 comprises 14 residues. Germline V gene data show CDR1 as MNHEY and CDR2 as SMNVEV (reference sequence). Here the CDR3 reads CASSPVGEQETQYF. CDR3 nucleotide sequence: TGTGCCAGCAGTCCCGTTGGGGAGCAAGAGACCCAGTACTTC.

This clone turned up a few times. As DNA, the CDR3 is TGTGCCAGTAGTGCGGGACCGAACACTGAAGCTTTCTTT. Residues: CASSAGPNTEAFF. The rearrangement uses TRBV19 and TRBJ1-1; the D gene is possibly TRBD1 (5 bases). The CDR3 is 13 residues long. Trimming took 5 bases from V and 1 from J, leaving 8 bases between them. Germline V gene data show CDR1 as LNHDA and CDR2 as SQIVND (reference sequence).

The chain is built from TRBV4-1 and TRBJ2-1; 8 nucleotides align to TRBD2. The germline gives CDR1 MGHRA, CDR2 YSYEKL. V was pared by 3 bases and J by 3 bases, with 7 bases of the junction left unmatched. The length of the CDR3 is 16 residues. The CDR3 coding sequence is TGCGCCAGCAGCCACCCTAGCGGGTTAGACTACAATGAGCAGTTCTTC. It specifies CASSHPSGLDYNEQFF.

The chain combines TRBV7-9 with TRBJ2-6; unclear D gene. CDR3 size: 14 residues. V was clipped by 1 base and J by 4 bases, with 5 bases between them. Per germline, CDR1 SEHNR and CDR2 FQNEAQ (reference sequence). In DNA form, the CDR3 reads TGTGCCAGCAGCTTAGTCCAGGGGGCCAACGTCCTGACTTTC. It encodes CASSLVQGANVLTF.

V is TRBV27 and J is TRBJ2-7, with TRBD2 matching over 13 bases. From germline, CDR1 is MNHEY and CDR2 SMNVEV (reference sequence). Trimming took 3 bases from V and 5 from J; bases not matched to a gene: 7. The CDR3 extends over 16 amino acids. DNA for the CDR3: TGTGCCAGCAGTTTCACACTAGCGGGAGGGCCGAACGAGCAGTACTTC. It codes for CASSFTLAGGPNEQYF.